A selection of T cell receptor beta chains follows, all from one sample in a study of HIV-infected patients and healthy controls. TCRdb re-called the 5' RACE reads through MiXCR, storing one row per CDR3 protein. The repertoire consists of around 5,800 distinct CDR3 sequences, with roughly 25% occurring once and the leading ten covering around a quarter. The sequencing used blood, collected before antiretroviral therapy. The receptors originated from an adult with HIV infection. CDR3s include the opening cysteine and the closing phenylalanine or tryptophan. Each record gives: J gene, V gene, clone size, D gene, CDR3 DNA, CDR3 protein. The D gene is left open where the match is weak. Only part of the rows carry a size: once, few, many, or a class if the clone is expanded.

j_call: TRBJ2-1
v_call: TRBV19
clone_size: many
d_call: .
cdr3_nt: TGTGCCAGTAGTATCCTCTGGGGGGACTACAATGAGCAGTTCTTC
cdr3_aa: CASSILWGDYNEQFF

j_call: TRBJ2-3
v_call: TRBV4-1
clone_size: few
d_call: TRBD2
cdr3_nt: TGCGCCAGCAGCCAAGTTTATCCTAGCGGGGGGGCCTTGTCAGATACGCAGTATTTT
cdr3_aa: CASSQVYPSGGALSDTQYF

j_call: TRBJ2-3
v_call: TRBV20-1
clone_size: many
d_call: .
cdr3_nt: TGCAGTGCTAGCGACCAGGCGGGGACCACAGATACGCAGTATTTT
cdr3_aa: CSASDQAGTTDTQYF

j_call: TRBJ1-2
v_call: TRBV7-2
clone_size: .
d_call: TRBD1
cdr3_nt: TGTGCCAGCAGCAAAAGACAGGGGGCCAATGGCTACACCTTC
cdr3_aa: CASSKRQGANGYTF

j_call: TRBJ1-4
v_call: TRBV7-3
clone_size: .
d_call: .
cdr3_nt: TGTGCCATCACCAAGCAGGGTGAAAAACTGTTTTTT
cdr3_aa: CAITKQGEKLFF

j_call: TRBJ2-3
v_call: TRBV20-1
clone_size: many
d_call: .
cdr3_nt: TGCAGTGCTAGAACCGGAGATACGCAGTATTTT
cdr3_aa: CSARTGDTQYF

j_call: TRBJ2-3
v_call: TRBV19
clone_size: medium-sized
d_call: TRBD1
cdr3_nt: TGTGCCAGCGGTACTGGGACAGGGGCGGAAGATACGCAGTATTTT
cdr3_aa: CASGTGTGAEDTQYF

j_call: TRBJ1-4
v_call: TRBV4-3
clone_size: medium-sized
d_call: .
cdr3_nt: TGCGCCAGCAGCCAAGTACAAACCGGGGGGGAAAAACTGTTTTTT
cdr3_aa: CASSQVQTGGEKLFF

j_call: TRBJ2-7
v_call: TRBV6-2/TRBV6-3
clone_size: .
d_call: .
cdr3_nt: TGTGCCAGCAGTTACGGCGGGATAGGCGAGCAGTACTTC
cdr3_aa: CASSYGGIGEQYF

j_call: TRBJ1-2
v_call: TRBV9
clone_size: many
d_call: .
cdr3_nt: TGTGCCAGCAGCGTAGGGCGCCAGGGCCCTTTAAACTATGGCTACACCTTC
cdr3_aa: CASSVGRQGPLNYGYTF

j_call: TRBJ2-3
v_call: TRBV2
clone_size: .
d_call: .
cdr3_nt: TGTGCCAGCAGTATGGGCGAAGGTACGCAGTATTTT
cdr3_aa: CASSMGEGTQYF

j_call: TRBJ2-6
v_call: TRBV7-6
clone_size: few
d_call: .
cdr3_nt: TGTGCCAGCAGCTTAATATCCCCGGGGTCAGACTCTGGGGCCAACGTCCTGACTTTC
cdr3_aa: CASSLISPGSDSGANVLTF

j_call: TRBJ1-1
v_call: TRBV3-1
clone_size: medium-sized
d_call: TRBD1
cdr3_nt: TGTGCCAGCAGCCAACGACAGGGAACACCGAGGGGGAACACTGAAGCTTTCTTT
cdr3_aa: CASSQRQGTPRGNTEAFF

j_call: TRBJ1-1
v_call: TRBV5-4
clone_size: .
d_call: .
cdr3_nt: TGTGCCAGCAGCGTTGGTTGGACAAATGAAGCTTTCTTT
cdr3_aa: CASSVGWTNEAFF

j_call: TRBJ1-4
v_call: TRBV2
clone_size: .
d_call: TRBD1
cdr3_nt: TGTGCCAGCAAGGGGGACAGGGGACGGGAAAAACTGTTTTTT
cdr3_aa: CASKGDRGREKLFF

j_call: TRBJ1-5
v_call: TRBV27
clone_size: medium-sized
d_call: TRBD1
cdr3_nt: TGTGCCAGCACCCCGGGCCGGGGCAGGGGGCATGATCAGCCCCAGCATTTT
cdr3_aa: CASTPGRGRGHDQPQHF

j_call: TRBJ2-1
v_call: TRBV7-9
clone_size: many
d_call: .
cdr3_nt: TGTGCCAGCAGCTTAGGACTGAACAACAATGAGCAGTTCTTC
cdr3_aa: CASSLGLNNNEQFF

j_call: TRBJ2-6
v_call: TRBV12-3/TRBV12-4
clone_size: many
d_call: .
cdr3_nt: TGTGCCAGCAGGGGGACCTCTCCCGGGGCCAACGTCCTGACTTTC
cdr3_aa: CASRGTSPGANVLTF

j_call: TRBJ2-1
v_call: TRBV3-1
clone_size: .
d_call: .
cdr3_nt: TGTGCCAGCAGCCATCCCACAGGGAACTACAATGAGCAGTTCTTC
cdr3_aa: CASSHPTGNYNEQFF

j_call: TRBJ2-1
v_call: TRBV9
clone_size: .
d_call: .
cdr3_nt: TGTGCCAGCAGCGTAGGGTGGGGGGGGCACAATGAGCAGTTCTTC
cdr3_aa: CASSVGWGGHNEQFF

j_call: TRBJ1-2
v_call: TRBV7-9
clone_size: .
d_call: .
cdr3_nt: TGTGCCAGCAGCTTACTTCACCCGAATAGGGCTAACTATGGCTACACCTTC
cdr3_aa: CASSLLHPNRANYGYTF

j_call: TRBJ1-3
v_call: TRBV7-9
clone_size: .
d_call: .
cdr3_nt: TGTGCCAGCAGCCTCCTAGGGGCTGGAAACACCATATATTTT
cdr3_aa: CASSLLGAGNTIYF

j_call: TRBJ2-7
v_call: TRBV12-3/TRBV12-4
clone_size: many
d_call: TRBD1
cdr3_nt: TGTGCCAGCAGTTTAACCCAGGACAGGGACAGCTACGAGCAGTACTTC
cdr3_aa: CASSLTQDRDSYEQYF

j_call: TRBJ2-7
v_call: TRBV7-8
clone_size: many
d_call: .
cdr3_nt: TGTGCCAGCAGCCCGGATCCGGGACTCCTGAGGGGCCACGAGCAGTACTTC
cdr3_aa: CASSPDPGLLRGHEQYF

j_call: TRBJ2-1
v_call: TRBV12-3/TRBV12-4
clone_size: .
d_call: .
cdr3_nt: TGTGCCAGCAGTTTCGCCAGTCGGGGGCATAATGAGCAGTTCTTC
cdr3_aa: CASSFASRGHNEQFF

j_call: TRBJ2-1
v_call: TRBV20-1
clone_size: many
d_call: TRBD2
cdr3_nt: TGCAGTGCTAGAGATTGGGCTAGCGGGCCGGGCGCTAATGAGCAGTTCTTC
cdr3_aa: CSARDWASGPGANEQFF

j_call: TRBJ2-5
v_call: TRBV28
clone_size: .
d_call: .
cdr3_nt: TGTGCCAGCAGTTTGGGGAACAGGGTCCAGGGGGAGACCCAGTACTTC
cdr3_aa: CASSLGNRVQGETQYF

j_call: TRBJ1-5
v_call: TRBV5-4
clone_size: .
d_call: TRBD1
cdr3_nt: TGTGCCAGCAGCTTGCGAGACAGGGGGCCCGGTCAGCCCCAGCATTTT
cdr3_aa: CASSLRDRGPGQPQHF

j_call: TRBJ2-1
v_call: TRBV4-1
clone_size: medium-sized
d_call: .
cdr3_nt: TGCGCCAGCAGCCAAGCGGGGGGCTTCTACAATGAGCAGTTCTTC
cdr3_aa: CASSQAGGFYNEQFF

j_call: TRBJ2-7
v_call: TRBV7-8
clone_size: many
d_call: .
cdr3_nt: TGTGCCAGCAGCTTGGTACTCTACGAGCAGTACTTC
cdr3_aa: CASSLVLYEQYF

j_call: TRBJ2-3
v_call: TRBV24-1
clone_size: many
d_call: .
cdr3_nt: TGTGCCACCTTCTCTGCCGATACGCAGTATTTT
cdr3_aa: CATFSADTQYF

j_call: TRBJ2-1
v_call: TRBV9
clone_size: .
d_call: TRBD2
cdr3_nt: TGTGCCAGCAGCGTAATGGGGCGGGGGGTTTACAATGAGCAGTTCTTC
cdr3_aa: CASSVMGRGVYNEQFF

j_call: TRBJ2-7
v_call: TRBV5-1
clone_size: .
d_call: .
cdr3_nt: TGCGCCAGCAGCCCTGGACACGCGAGCTCCTACGAGCAGTACTTC
cdr3_aa: CASSPGHASSYEQYF

j_call: TRBJ1-1
v_call: TRBV20-1
clone_size: medium-sized
d_call: .
cdr3_nt: TGCAGTGCTAGGGTGCCGGGACAAGGAGGGACTGAAGCTTTCTTT
cdr3_aa: CSARVPGQGGTEAFF

j_call: TRBJ2-1
v_call: TRBV3-2
clone_size: medium-sized
d_call: .
cdr3_nt: TGTGCCAGCAGCCAACCGGGGGGGCATGAGCAGTTCTTC
cdr3_aa: CASSQPGGHEQFF

j_call: TRBJ1-2
v_call: TRBV27
clone_size: many
d_call: .
cdr3_nt: TGTGCCAGCAGTTTATGGTCCGGGGGCAACTATGGCTACACCTTC
cdr3_aa: CASSLWSGGNYGYTF

j_call: TRBJ1-5
v_call: TRBV20-1
clone_size: many
d_call: TRBD1
cdr3_nt: TGCAGTGCTAGAGATATCACAGGGGGCAATCAGCCCCAGCATTTT
cdr3_aa: CSARDITGGNQPQHF

j_call: TRBJ2-2
v_call: TRBV5-1
clone_size: .
d_call: .
cdr3_nt: TGCGCCAGCAGCTTGGTCGGAAACCAAGCCCGGACCGGGGAGCTGTTTTTT
cdr3_aa: CASSLVGNQARTGELFF

j_call: TRBJ1-2
v_call: TRBV4-1
clone_size: .
d_call: .
cdr3_nt: TGCGCCAGCAGCTTGACCCCCGGGGTTAACTATGGCTACACCTTC
cdr3_aa: CASSLTPGVNYGYTF

j_call: TRBJ2-4
v_call: TRBV7-2
clone_size: medium-sized
d_call: TRBD2
cdr3_nt: TGTGCCAGCAGCCCGACCCCGGGACTAGTTCTTTTC
cdr3_aa: CASSPTPGLVLF

j_call: TRBJ1-2
v_call: TRBV2
clone_size: many
d_call: TRBD1
cdr3_nt: TGTGCCAGCAGTCGGGACAGTGAGCTCTATGGCTACACCTTC
cdr3_aa: CASSRDSELYGYTF

j_call: TRBJ1-5
v_call: TRBV12-3/TRBV12-4
clone_size: few
d_call: .
cdr3_nt: TGTGCCAGCAGTTTCAATAGGGGACTGTTTAACAATCAGCCCAAGCATTTT
cdr3_aa: CASSFNRGLFNNQPKHF

j_call: TRBJ2-7
v_call: TRBV20-1
clone_size: .
d_call: .
cdr3_nt: TGCAGTGCGCAGACTAGATACGAGCAGTACTTC
cdr3_aa: CSAQTRYEQYF

j_call: TRBJ2-2
v_call: TRBV7-8
clone_size: many
d_call: .
cdr3_nt: TGTGCCAGCAGCTTTAAGTCAGCCACGACATTGCCGAACACCGGGGAGCTGTTTTTT
cdr3_aa: CASSFKSATTLPNTGELFF

j_call: TRBJ2-1
v_call: TRBV5-1
clone_size: many
d_call: TRBD2
cdr3_nt: TGCGCCAGCAGCCGGACGGGGACTAGCGGATACAATGAGCAGTTCTTC
cdr3_aa: CASSRTGTSGYNEQFF

j_call: TRBJ2-3
v_call: TRBV10-2
clone_size: medium-sized
d_call: .
cdr3_nt: TGCGCCAGCAGGCGTGGGAACACAGATACGCAGTATTTT
cdr3_aa: CASRRGNTDTQYF

j_call: TRBJ1-5
v_call: TRBV4-3
clone_size: .
d_call: .
cdr3_nt: TGCGCCAGCAGCCAAGATATAGGGAACTATGATCCCCAGCATTTT
cdr3_aa: CASSQDIGNYDPQHF

j_call: TRBJ1-2
v_call: TRBV29-1
clone_size: many
d_call: .
cdr3_nt: TGCAGCGTTGAAAGGAGGACAGAGTTCTGGCCCCTCTTC
cdr3_aa: CSVERRTEFWPLF

j_call: TRBJ1-1
v_call: TRBV7-9
clone_size: large
d_call: .
cdr3_nt: TGTGCCAGCAGCTCTACCTCCTCGAACACTGAAGCTTTCTTT
cdr3_aa: CASSSTSSNTEAFF

j_call: TRBJ2-3
v_call: TRBV10-3
clone_size: .
d_call: .
cdr3_nt: TGTGCCATCAGTGACCCTTCAGAGAGCACAGATACGCAGTATTTT
cdr3_aa: CAISDPSESTDTQYF

j_call: TRBJ2-5
v_call: TRBV5-1
clone_size: many
d_call: TRBD1
cdr3_nt: TGCGCCAGCAGCTTCACAGGGGGGAAAGAGACCCAGTACTTC
cdr3_aa: CASSFTGGKETQYF

j_call: TRBJ2-3
v_call: TRBV5-5
clone_size: large
d_call: .
cdr3_nt: TGTGCCAGCAGCGTAGTGGGCACAGATACGCAGTATTTT
cdr3_aa: CASSVVGTDTQYF

j_call: TRBJ2-3
v_call: TRBV5-4
clone_size: many
d_call: .
cdr3_nt: TGTGCCAGCAGCCAGCGGGGCACAGATACGCAGTATTTT
cdr3_aa: CASSQRGTDTQYF

j_call: TRBJ2-3
v_call: TRBV2
clone_size: large
d_call: .
cdr3_nt: TGTGCCAGCAGTGAAGCATTGTGGGGGACCACAGATACGCAGTATTTT
cdr3_aa: CASSEALWGTTDTQYF